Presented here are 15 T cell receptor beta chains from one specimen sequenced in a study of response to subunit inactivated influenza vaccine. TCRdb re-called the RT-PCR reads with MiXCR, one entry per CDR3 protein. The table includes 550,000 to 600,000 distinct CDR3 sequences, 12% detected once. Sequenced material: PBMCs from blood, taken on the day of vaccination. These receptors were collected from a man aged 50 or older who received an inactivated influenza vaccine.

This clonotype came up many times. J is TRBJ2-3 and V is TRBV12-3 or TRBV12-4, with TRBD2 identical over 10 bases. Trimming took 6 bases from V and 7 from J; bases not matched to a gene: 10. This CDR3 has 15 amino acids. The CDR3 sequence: CASRGVAGGRNTQYF. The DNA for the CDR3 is TGTGCCAGCAGGGGAGTAGCGGGGGGCAGAAATACGCAGTATTTT.

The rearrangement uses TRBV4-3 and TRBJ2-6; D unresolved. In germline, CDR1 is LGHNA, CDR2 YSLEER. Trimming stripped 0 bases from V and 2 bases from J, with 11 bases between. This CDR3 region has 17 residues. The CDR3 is CASSQDFEVTGANVLTF. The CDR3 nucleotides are TGCGCCAGCAGCCAAGATTTCGAGGTTACTGGGGCCAACGTCCTGACTTTC.

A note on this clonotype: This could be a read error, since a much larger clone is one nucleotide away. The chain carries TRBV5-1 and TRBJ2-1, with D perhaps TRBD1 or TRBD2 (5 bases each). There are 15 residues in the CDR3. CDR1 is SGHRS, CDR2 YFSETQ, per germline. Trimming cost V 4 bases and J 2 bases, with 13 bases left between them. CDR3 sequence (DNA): TGCGCCAGCAGCACCGACAGAGGGGCCTACAATGAGCAGTTCTTC. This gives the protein CASSTDRGAYNEQFF.

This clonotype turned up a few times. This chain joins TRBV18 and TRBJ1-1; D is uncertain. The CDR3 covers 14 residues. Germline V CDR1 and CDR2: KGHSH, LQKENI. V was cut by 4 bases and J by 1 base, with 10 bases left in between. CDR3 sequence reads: CASSQQPPNTEAFF. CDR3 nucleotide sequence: TGTGCCAGCTCACAACAGCCTCCGAACACTGAAGCTTTCTTT.

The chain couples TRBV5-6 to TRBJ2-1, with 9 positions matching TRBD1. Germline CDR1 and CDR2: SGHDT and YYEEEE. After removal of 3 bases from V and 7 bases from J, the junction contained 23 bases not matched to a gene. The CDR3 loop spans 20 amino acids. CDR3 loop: CASSSGQGIFRRVAENEQFF. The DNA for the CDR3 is TGTGCCAGCAGCTCGGGACAGGGTATATTTCGTCGGGTAGCGGAGAATGAGCAGTTCTTC.

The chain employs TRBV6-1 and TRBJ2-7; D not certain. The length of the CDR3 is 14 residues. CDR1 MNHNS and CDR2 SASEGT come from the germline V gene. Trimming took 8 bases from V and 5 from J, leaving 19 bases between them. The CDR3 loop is CASARNGFWDEQYF. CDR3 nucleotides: TGTGCCAGCGCCCGCAACGGTTTCTGGGACGAGCAGTACTTC.

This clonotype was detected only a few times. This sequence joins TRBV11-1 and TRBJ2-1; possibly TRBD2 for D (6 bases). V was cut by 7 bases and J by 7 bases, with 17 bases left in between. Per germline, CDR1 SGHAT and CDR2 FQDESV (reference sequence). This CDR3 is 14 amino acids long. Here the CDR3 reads CASTPGREKNEQFF. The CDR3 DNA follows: TGTGCCAGCACCCCCGGGCGGGAAAAGAATGAGCAGTTCTTC. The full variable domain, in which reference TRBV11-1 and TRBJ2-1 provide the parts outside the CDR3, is EAEVAQSPRYKITEKSQAVAFWCDPISGHATLYWYRQILGQGPELLVQFQDESVVDDSQLPKDRFSAERLKGVDSTLKIQPAELGDSAMYLCASTPGREKNEQFFGPGTRLTVL.

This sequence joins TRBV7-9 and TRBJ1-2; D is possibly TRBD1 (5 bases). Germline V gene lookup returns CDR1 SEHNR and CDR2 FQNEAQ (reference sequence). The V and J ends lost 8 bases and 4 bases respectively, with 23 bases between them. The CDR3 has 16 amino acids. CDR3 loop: CASEATEPGLSYGYTF. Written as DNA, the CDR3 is TGTGCCAGCGAAGCCACGGAGCCGGGACTGAGCTATGGCTACACCTTC.

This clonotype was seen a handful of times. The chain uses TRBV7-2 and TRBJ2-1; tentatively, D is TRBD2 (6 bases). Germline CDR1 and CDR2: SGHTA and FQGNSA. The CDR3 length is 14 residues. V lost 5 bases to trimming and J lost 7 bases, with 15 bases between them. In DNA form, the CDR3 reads TGTGCCAGCAGCCGATCGGGACTGGGGAATGAGCAGTTCTTC. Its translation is CASSRSGLGNEQFF.

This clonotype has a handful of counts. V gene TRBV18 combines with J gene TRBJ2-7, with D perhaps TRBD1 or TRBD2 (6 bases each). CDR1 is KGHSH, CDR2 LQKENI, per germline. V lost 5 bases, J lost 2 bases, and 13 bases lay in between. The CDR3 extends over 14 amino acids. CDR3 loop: CASSIQGGTYEQYF. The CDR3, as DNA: TGTGCCAGCTCAATACAGGGCGGGACCTACGAGCAGTACTTC.

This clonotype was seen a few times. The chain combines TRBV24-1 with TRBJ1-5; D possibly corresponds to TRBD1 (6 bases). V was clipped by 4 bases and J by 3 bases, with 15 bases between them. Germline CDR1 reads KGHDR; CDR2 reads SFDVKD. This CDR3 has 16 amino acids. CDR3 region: CATSETTGSYNQPQHF. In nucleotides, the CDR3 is TGTGCCACCAGTGAGACCACAGGGAGTTACAATCAGCCCCAGCATTTT.

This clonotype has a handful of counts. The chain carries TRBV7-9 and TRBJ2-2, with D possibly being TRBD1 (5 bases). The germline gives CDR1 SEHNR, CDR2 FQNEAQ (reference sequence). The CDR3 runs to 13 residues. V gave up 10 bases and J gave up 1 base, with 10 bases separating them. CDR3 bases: TGTGCCACCGCTACAGGGAACACCGGGGAGCTGTTTTTT. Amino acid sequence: CATATGNTGELFF. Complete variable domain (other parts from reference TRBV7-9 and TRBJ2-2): DTGVSQNPRHKITKRGQNVTFRCDPISEHNRLYWYRQTLGQGPEFLTYFQNEAQLEKSRLLSDRFSAERPKGSFSTLEIQRTEQGDSAMYLCATATGNTGELFFGEGSRLTVL.

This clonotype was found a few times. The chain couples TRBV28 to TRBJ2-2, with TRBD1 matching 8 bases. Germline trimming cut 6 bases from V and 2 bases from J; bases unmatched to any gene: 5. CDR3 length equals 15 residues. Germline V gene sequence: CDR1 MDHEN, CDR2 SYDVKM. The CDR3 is CASRDDRGNTGELFF. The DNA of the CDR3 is TGTGCCAGCAGGGATGACAGGGGAAACACCGGGGAGCTGTTTTTT.

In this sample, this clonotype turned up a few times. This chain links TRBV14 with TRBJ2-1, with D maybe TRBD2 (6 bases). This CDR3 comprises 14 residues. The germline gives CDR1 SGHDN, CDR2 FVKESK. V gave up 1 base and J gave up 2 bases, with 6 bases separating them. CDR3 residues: CASSQGLAYNEQFF. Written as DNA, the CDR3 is TGTGCCAGCAGCCAAGGACTAGCCTACAATGAGCAGTTCTTC.

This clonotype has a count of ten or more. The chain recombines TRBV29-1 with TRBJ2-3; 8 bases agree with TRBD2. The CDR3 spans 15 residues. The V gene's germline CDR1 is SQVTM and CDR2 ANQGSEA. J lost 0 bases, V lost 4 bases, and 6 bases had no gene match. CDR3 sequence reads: CSVVGSGASTDTQYF. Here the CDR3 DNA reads TGCAGCGTTGTTGGTAGCGGGGCGAGCACAGATACGCAGTATTTT.